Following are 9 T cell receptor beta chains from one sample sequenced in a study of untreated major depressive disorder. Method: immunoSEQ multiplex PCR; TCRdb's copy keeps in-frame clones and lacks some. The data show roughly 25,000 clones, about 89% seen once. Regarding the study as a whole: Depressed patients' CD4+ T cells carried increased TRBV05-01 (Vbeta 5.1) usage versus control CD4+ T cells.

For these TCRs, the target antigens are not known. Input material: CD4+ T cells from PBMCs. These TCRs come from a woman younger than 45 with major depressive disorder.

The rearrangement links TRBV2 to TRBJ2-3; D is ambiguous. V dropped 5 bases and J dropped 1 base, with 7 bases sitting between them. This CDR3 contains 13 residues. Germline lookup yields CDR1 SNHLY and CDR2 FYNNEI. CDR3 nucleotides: TGTGCCAGCAGTTCCGGGCGCACAGATACGCAGTATTTT. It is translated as CASSSGRTDTQYF.

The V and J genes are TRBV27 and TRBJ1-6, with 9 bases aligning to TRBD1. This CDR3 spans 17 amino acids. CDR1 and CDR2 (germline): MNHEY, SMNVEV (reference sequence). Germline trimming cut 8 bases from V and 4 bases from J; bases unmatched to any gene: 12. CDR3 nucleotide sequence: TGTGCCAGCCGAATGGGACAGGGAGTAGGGTATAATTCACCCCTCCACTTT. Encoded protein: CASRMGQGVGYNSPLHF.

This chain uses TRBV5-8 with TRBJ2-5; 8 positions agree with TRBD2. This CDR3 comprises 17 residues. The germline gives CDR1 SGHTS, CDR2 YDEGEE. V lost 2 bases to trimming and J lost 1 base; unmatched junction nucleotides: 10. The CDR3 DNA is TGTGCCAGCAGCTTCGGCGGGGGGCCCGGCCCCCAAGAGACCCAGTACTTC. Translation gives CASSFGGGPGPQETQYF.

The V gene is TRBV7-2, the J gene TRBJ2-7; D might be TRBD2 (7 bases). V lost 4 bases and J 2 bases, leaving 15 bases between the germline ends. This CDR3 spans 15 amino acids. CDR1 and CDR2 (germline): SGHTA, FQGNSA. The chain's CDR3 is CASSSRGGLPYEQYF. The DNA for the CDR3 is TGTGCCAGCAGCTCTAGGGGGGGACTCCCCTACGAGCAGTACTTC.

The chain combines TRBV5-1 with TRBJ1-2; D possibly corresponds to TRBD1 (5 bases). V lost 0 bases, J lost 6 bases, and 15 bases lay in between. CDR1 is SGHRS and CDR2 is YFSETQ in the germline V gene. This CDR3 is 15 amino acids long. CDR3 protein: CASSLGQLSTNGYTF. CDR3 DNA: TGCGCCAGCAGCTTGGGACAGCTCTCGACGAATGGCTACACCTTC.

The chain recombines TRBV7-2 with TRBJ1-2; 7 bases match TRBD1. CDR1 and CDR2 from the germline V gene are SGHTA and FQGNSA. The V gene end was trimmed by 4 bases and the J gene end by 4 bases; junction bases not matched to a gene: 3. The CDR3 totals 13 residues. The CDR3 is CASSYGTAYGYTF. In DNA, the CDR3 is TGTGCCAGCAGCTACGGGACAGCCTATGGCTACACCTTC.

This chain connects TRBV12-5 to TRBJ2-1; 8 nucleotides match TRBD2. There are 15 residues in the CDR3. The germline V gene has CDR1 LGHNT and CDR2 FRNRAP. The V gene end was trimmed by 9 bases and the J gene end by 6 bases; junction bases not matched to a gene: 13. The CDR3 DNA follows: TGTGCTAGCCGCGGTATGACGGGAGGGTCCAATGAGCAGTTCTTC. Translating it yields CASRGMTGGSNEQFF.

Here the CDR3 reads CASRGGNSPLHF. CDR3 DNA: TGTGCCAGCAGGGGAGGGAATTCACCCCTCCACTTT. The rearrangement joins TRBV6-5 to TRBJ1-6, with unresolved D. CDR1 is MNHEY and CDR2 is SVGAGI in the germline V gene. CDR3 size: 12 residues. V lost 6 bases and J lost 7, with 7 bases in between.

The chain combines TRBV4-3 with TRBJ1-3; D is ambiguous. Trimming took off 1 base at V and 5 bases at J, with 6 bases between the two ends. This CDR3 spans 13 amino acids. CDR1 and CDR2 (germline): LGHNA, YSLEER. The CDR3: CASSQGGRNTIYF. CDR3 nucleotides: TGCGCCAGCAGCCAAGGTGGGAGAAACACCATATATTTT.